A single sample is the source of the 18 T cell receptor beta chains below, sequenced in a study of T cell repertoires in cytomegalovirus infection. TCRdb analysed the reads with MiXCR anew, one entry per CDR3 protein. This repertoire shows some 310,000 distinct CDR3 sequences, around 25% found once; its top ten account for about an eighth. These receptors' targets are unknown. Sequences were derived from cultured PBMCs, sampled from culture after CMV antigen stimulation. Receptors were obtained from a human donor in good health (CMV status not recorded). Some clones in this sample may be carry-over from other donors' samples.

The chain links TRBV15 to TRBJ2-1; 8 bases are shared with TRBD2. The CDR3 is 16 residues long. V was pared by 2 bases and J by 6 bases, with 9 bases of the junction left unmatched. Germline lookup yields CDR1 LNHNV and CDR2 YYDKDF (reference sequence). CDR3 in DNA: TGTGCCACCAGCAGATCCCGACTAGCGACCGTCAATGAGCAGTTCTTC. Residues: CATSRSRLATVNEQFF.

V usage is TRBV9 and J usage is TRBJ2-5; no reliable D call. The CDR3 covers 15 residues. The germline V gene has CDR1 SGDLS and CDR2 YYNGEE. Trimming removed 1 base at V and 0 bases at J, with 10 bases between. CDR3 in DNA: TGTGCCAGCAGCGTAAGTGGCAACTACCAAGAGACCCAGTACTTC. Amino acids: CASSVSGNYQETQYF.

This clonotype has a handful of counts. This rearrangement joins TRBV7-9 to TRBJ2-7, with TRBD1 matching 9 bases. The CDR3 consists of 15 residues. V shed 4 bases and J 5 bases; nucleotides not matched to a gene: 9. Germline V gives CDR1 SEHNR, CDR2 FQNEAQ (reference sequence). The CDR3 is CASSSGTGLFDEQYF. The DNA for the CDR3 is TGTGCCAGCAGCTCGGGGACAGGGCTCTTCGACGAGCAGTACTTC.

This clonotype appeared once. V is TRBV5-1 and J is TRBJ2-1; the D is unclear. Germline values: CDR1 SGHRS, CDR2 YFSETQ. The CDR3 length is 13 residues. The V gene lost 0 bases and the J gene lost 8 bases, with 9 bases spanning the gap. CDR3 nucleotides: TGCGCCAGCAGCTTGGTTGTGGGCGATGAGCAGTTCTTC. Its protein product is CASSLVVGDEQFF.

CDR3 sequence: CASSLELRLGEKLFF. The DNA for the CDR3 is TGTGCCAGCAGCTTAGAACTACGGTTGGGTGAAAAACTGTTTTTT. The V gene is TRBV7-8, the J gene TRBJ1-4; D unresolved. The CDR3 has 15 residues. The ends were cut back, 1 base at V and 7 bases at J, with 13 bases in the middle. In germline, CDR1 is SGHVS, CDR2 FQNEAQ.

Ten or more counts support this clonotype. The rearrangement links TRBV7-2 to TRBJ2-1; D is unresolved. Between the trimmed V and J ends, which lost 1 base and 8 bases, there was a span of 12 bases. The CDR3 contains 14 residues. Looked up from germline, CDR1 is SGHTA and CDR2 is FQGNSA. In DNA, the CDR3 is TGTGCCAGCAGCTTAGACTCCCACACCTATGAGCAGTTCTTC. This sequence encodes CASSLDSHTYEQFF.

This clonotype came up many times. The chain uses TRBV7-2 and TRBJ2-1; the D gene is possibly TRBD2 (5 bases). The CDR3 spans 15 residues. V shed 1 base and J shed 7 bases, with 14 bases lying between them. Germline lookup yields CDR1 SGHTA and CDR2 FQGNSA. The DNA of the CDR3 is TGTGCCAGCAGCTTAGATGAACTAGTAGTAAATGAGCAGTTCTTC. Its translation: CASSLDELVVNEQFF.

The sample holds many counts of this clonotype. The CDR3 DNA follows: TGTGCCAACCAAAGAGGTGGTTTAACGCAGTATTTT. Amino acids: CANQRGGLTQYF. The J gene is TRBJ2-3, the V gene TRBV7-2; D is uncertain. CDR1 SGHTA and CDR2 FQGNSA come from the germline V gene. The CDR3 covers 12 residues. V was trimmed by 10 bases and J by 9 bases, leaving 17 bases between them. Combining the CDR3 with reference TRBV7-2 and TRBJ2-3 gives the whole variable domain GAGVSQSPSNKVTEKGKDVELRCDPISGHTALYWYRQSLGQGLEFLIYFQGNSAPDKSGLPSDRFSAERTGGSVSTLTIQRTQQEDSAVYLCANQRGGLTQYFGPGTRLTVL.

This clonotype showed up many times. The rearrangement joins TRBV10-3 to TRBJ2-2; D uncertain. The germline CDR1 and CDR2 sequences are ENHRY and SYGVKD. Trimming took off 8 bases at V and 3 bases at J, with 4 bases between the two ends. The CDR3 length is 11 residues. CDR3 DNA sequence: TGTGCCATCGGAGACACCGGGGAGCTGTTTTTT. Its protein product is CAIGDTGELFF.

The chain has TRBV19 and TRBJ1-5; D may be TRBD1 (5 bases). Germline assignment: CDR1 LNHDA and CDR2 SQIVND (reference sequence). The V end lost 1 base, the J end lost 4 bases, and 11 bases lay between the germline ends. The length of the CDR3 is 15 residues. Here the CDR3 DNA reads TGTGCCAGTAGTATAGTTGGACACCTAAATCAGCCCCAGCATTTT. Amino acids: CASSIVGHLNQPQHF. Full variable domain (missing parts from reference TRBV19 and TRBJ1-5): DGGITQSPKYLFRKEGQNVTLSCEQNLNHDAMYWYRQDPGQGLRLIYYSQIVNDFQKGDIAEGYSVSREKKESFPLTVTSAQKNPTAFYLCASSIVGHLNQPQHFGDGTRLSIL.

This clonotype was observed a handful of times. This rearrangement joins TRBV4-1 to TRBJ1-5, with D tentatively TRBD1 (5 bases). CDR1 is MGHRA and CDR2 is YSYEKL in the germline V gene. The CDR3 sequence is 15 residues long. V lost 0 bases, J lost 4 bases, and 10 bases lay in between. Here the CDR3 reads CASSQDRAVNQPQHF. CDR3 coding DNA: TGCGCCAGCAGCCAAGACAGGGCAGTTAATCAGCCCCAGCATTTT.

In this sample, this clonotype turned up a few times. This chain uses TRBV7-9 with TRBJ2-1; 7 nucleotides match TRBD2. The germline V gene has CDR1 SEHNR and CDR2 FQNEAQ (reference sequence). The J segment lost 4 bases and the V segment lost 6 bases, leaving 15 bases of the junction unmatched. CDR3 size: 17 residues. Here the CDR3 reads CASSSELGLAAYNEQFF. The DNA of the CDR3 is TGTGCCAGCAGTTCCGAATTGGGCCTAGCGGCTTACAATGAGCAGTTCTTC.

V usage is TRBV11-1 and J usage is TRBJ2-1; 10 positions agree with TRBD2. Germline CDR1 is SGHAT and CDR2 is FQDESV (reference sequence). The V gene end was trimmed by 3 bases and the J gene end by 12 bases; junction bases not matched to a gene: 8. The CDR3 sequence is 14 residues long. DNA of the CDR3: TGTGCCAGCAGCTTCGGTTCTAGCGGGAGTATGCAGTTCTTC. It codes for CASSFGSSGSMQFF.

The sample holds many counts of this clonotype. The chain employs TRBV7-2 and TRBJ2-5; 9 nucleotides align to TRBD2. Unmatched junction bases numbered 10, after V lost 5 bases and J lost 3 bases. The CDR3 sequence is 16 residues long. Germline CDR1 and CDR2: SGHTA and FQGNSA. CDR3: CASSLGELAGKETQYF. CDR3 sequence (DNA): TGTGCCAGCAGCCTAGGGGAGCTAGCGGGGAAAGAGACCCAGTACTTC.

This clonotype has just one count. The rearrangement joins TRBV11-3 to TRBJ1-4, with TRBD1 as a possible D gene (6 bases). V was trimmed by 5 bases and J by 8 bases, leaving 18 bases between them. The CDR3 contains 15 residues. In germline, CDR1 is SGHNT, CDR2 YENEEA. The CDR3 DNA sequence: TGTGCCAGCAGCGGAGGGCCGGGACAAATAGAAAAACTGTTTTTT. It encodes CASSGGPGQIEKLFF.

This clonotype was observed at least ten times. The V gene is TRBV5-6, the J gene TRBJ2-2; 9 nucleotides line up with TRBD2. The V gene's germline CDR1 is SGHDT and CDR2 YYEEEE. Trimming at V came to 3 bases and at J to 5 bases, leaving 8 bases not matched to a gene. The CDR3 is 16 amino acids. The CDR3 DNA sequence: TGTGCCAGCAGCTACTTAGCGGGAGTTAGGACCGGGGAGCTGTTTTTT. Amino acid sequence: CASSYLAGVRTGELFF.

V and J are TRBV18 and TRBJ1-1; 7 nucleotides align to TRBD1. The V gene end was trimmed by 1 base and the J gene end by 2 bases; junction bases not matched to a gene: 7. The germline gives CDR1 KGHSH, CDR2 LQKENI. This CDR3 comprises 16 residues. The CDR3 loop is CASSPRGQASNTEAFF. CDR3 coding DNA: TGTGCCAGCTCACCACGCGGACAGGCTTCAAACACTGAAGCTTTCTTT.

This clonotype was seen more than once but under ten times. This chain links TRBV6-2 or TRBV6-3 with TRBJ1-2; D not certain. Looked up from germline, CDR1 is MNHEY and CDR2 is SVGEGT. CDR3 length equals 14 residues. V lost 1 base and J 7 bases, leaving 13 bases between the germline ends. The CDR3 DNA follows: TGTGCCAGCAGTTACTTTGGCGGCGTCGGTGGCTACACCTTC. Protein: CASSYFGGVGGYTF.